One and the same sample provided the 22 T cell receptor beta chains below, sequenced in a study of cytomegalovirus exposure and HLA in healthy donors. This PCR relied on a set of 60 Vbeta primers and 13 Jbeta primers. Libraries were prepared by immunoSEQ multiplex PCR; TCRdb keeps only in-frame clonotypes and omits some of them. The sample data list fewer than 130,000 clones. Material: PBMCs. The receptor source for this set is a man aged 45 to 65 in good health and CMV-seronegative.

The V gene is TRBV27, the J gene TRBJ2-7; no clear D. Germline V lookup: CDR1 MNHEY, CDR2 SMNVEV (reference sequence). The CDR3 has 13 residues. V was clipped by 3 bases and J by 2 bases, with 8 bases between them. CDR3: CASSFDKTYEQYF. DNA of the CDR3: TGTGCCAGCAGTTTCGACAAGACCTACGAGCAGTACTTC.

The chain uses TRBV2 and TRBJ2-7; no clear D. Germline V lookup: CDR1 SNHLY, CDR2 FYNNEI. This CDR3 spans 12 amino acids. V lost 7 bases and J lost 6, with 13 bases in between. CDR3 bases: TGTGCCAGCACGAGGTTTTCGCGCGAGCAGTACTTC. This codes for CASTRFSREQYF.

V gene TRBV5-1 combines with J gene TRBJ2-7, with TRBD2 matching 11 bases. The J segment lost 2 bases and the V segment lost 2 bases, leaving 3 bases of the junction unmatched. The CDR3 consists of 15 residues. Germline assignment: CDR1 SGHRS and CDR2 YFSETQ. The CDR3 spells CASSLLAGVTYEQYF. For the CDR3, the DNA is TGCGCCAGCAGCTTACTAGCGGGAGTTACCTACGAGCAGTACTTC.

The chain couples TRBV4-3 to TRBJ1-2; tentatively, D is TRBD1 (5 bases). Trimming shortened V by 0 bases and J by 2 bases, and 7 bases separated the two germline ends. The CDR3 runs 14 residues. Germline-derived CDR1 and CDR2 are LGHNA and YSLEER. The CDR3 protein is CASSQETGNYGYTF. CDR3 DNA: TGCGCCAGCAGCCAAGAAACAGGCAACTATGGCTACACCTTC.

V gene TRBV9 combines with J gene TRBJ1-6, with a possible D match to TRBD1 (5 bases). V shed 3 bases and J shed 0 bases, with 10 bases lying between them. CDR1 and CDR2 from the germline V gene are SGDLS and YYNGEE. The CDR3 length is 16 residues. The CDR3 spells CASSAGGGSYNSPLHF. The CDR3 DNA follows: TGTGCCAGCAGCGCTGGGGGGGGCTCCTATAATTCACCCCTCCACTTT.

The gene calls are TRBV18 and TRBJ1-5, with D possibly being TRBD1 (6 bases). This CDR3 spans 13 amino acids. Per germline, CDR1 KGHSH and CDR2 LQKENI. Trimming shortened V by 5 bases and J by 4 bases, and 9 bases separated the two germline ends. CDR3 sequence reads: CASSGQRNQPQHF. DNA for the CDR3: TGTGCCAGCTCAGGACAGAGAAATCAGCCCCAGCATTTT.

The CDR3, as DNA: TGCAGCGTTGAAGTAGCACCCGGGAACTATGGCTACACCTTC. Encoded protein: CSVEVAPGNYGYTF. The gene calls are TRBV29-1 and TRBJ1-2, with no clear D. There are 14 residues in the CDR3. Trimming removed 1 base at V and 2 bases at J, with 11 bases between. Germline loops: CDR1 SQVTM, CDR2 ANQGSEA.

This chain joins TRBV29-1 and TRBJ1-1; D is ambiguous. This CDR3 region has 13 residues. The germline CDR1 and CDR2 sequences are SQVTM and ANQGSEA. Deletions cut 8 bases from V and 7 bases from J, with 20 bases between. The CDR3 reads CSSGGSRKDEAFF. In nucleotides, the CDR3 is TGCAGCTCCGGCGGCTCCCGAAAGGATGAAGCTTTCTTT.

The chain recombines TRBV6-6 with TRBJ2-1; 9 bases line up with TRBD2. There are 16 residues in the CDR3. The trim removed 5 bases at V and 5 bases at J, leaving 10 bases unmatched. The V gene's germline CDR1 is MNHNY and CDR2 SVGAGI (reference sequence). The CDR3 sequence: CASSHETSGGHNEQFF. CDR3 in DNA: TGTGCCAGCAGTCACGAGACTAGCGGAGGCCACAATGAGCAGTTCTTC.

The rearrangement links TRBV4-2 to TRBJ2-3, with D possibly being TRBD1 (6 bases). The germline gives CDR1 LGHNA, CDR2 YNFKEQ. The CDR3 is 16 residues long. V dropped 4 bases and J dropped 3 bases, with 17 bases sitting between them. DNA for the CDR3: TGTGCCAGCAGCCTAATGACAGGCTTAGGGACAGATACGCAGTATTTT. Its protein product is CASSLMTGLGTDTQYF.

The rearrangement links TRBV19 to TRBJ2-1, with 8 positions matching TRBD2. Looked up from germline, CDR1 is LNHDA and CDR2 is SQIVND (reference sequence). This CDR3 comprises 16 residues. V was pared by 2 bases and J by 9 bases, with 12 bases of the junction left unmatched. CDR3 in DNA: TGTGCCAGTAGTATACAAGGCGGGAGGTTAGGAGGTGAGCAGTTCTTC. Protein product: CASSIQGGRLGGEQFF. The full variable domain, completed using reference TRBV19 and TRBJ2-1, is DGGITQSPKYLFRKEGQNVTLSCEQNLNHDAMYWYRQDPGQGLRLIYYSQIVNDFQKGDIAEGYSVSREKKESFPLTVTSAQKNPTAFYLCASSIQGGRLGGEQFFGPGTRLTVL.

This rearrangement joins TRBV6-6 to TRBJ2-1, with D maybe TRBD1 (6 bases). Germline CDR1 reads MNHNY; CDR2 reads SVGAGI (reference sequence). The CDR3 totals 16 residues. The V end lost 2 bases, the J end lost 6 bases, and 17 bases lay between the germline ends. The CDR3 region is CASSYPTGLRGNEQFF. The CDR3 DNA sequence: TGTGCCAGCAGTTACCCTACAGGGCTTCGCGGCAATGAGCAGTTCTTC.

CDR3 residues: CASSPGSPYEQYF. Here the CDR3 DNA reads TGCGCCAGCAGCCCGGGGTCGCCCTACGAGCAGTACTTC. The genes are TRBV5-1 and TRBJ2-7; D is perhaps TRBD2 (5 bases). Germline V CDR1 and CDR2: SGHRS, YFSETQ. This CDR3 comprises 13 residues. Trimming cost V 4 bases and J 2 bases, with 10 bases left between them.

This chain joins TRBV19 and TRBJ1-2, with 8 bases fitting TRBD1. The CDR3 runs to 16 residues. V lost 5 bases, J lost 5 bases, and 13 bases stayed unmatched. Germline CDR1 and CDR2: LNHDA and SQIVND (reference sequence). The CDR3 nucleotides are TGTGCCAGTAGTTCCACGGGGCAGGGGGCTAGTTATGGCTACACCTTC. It is translated as CASSSTGQGASYGYTF.

V usage is TRBV5-1 and J usage is TRBJ1-2, with 8 bases matching TRBD1. V was clipped by 4 bases and J by 2 bases; unmatched bases: 7. CDR3 length: 15 residues. From germline, CDR1 is SGHRS and CDR2 YFSETQ. CDR3: CASSGQGITNYGYTF. CDR3 in DNA: TGCGCCAGCAGCGGACAGGGTATAACCAACTATGGCTACACCTTC.

This chain joins TRBV4-1 and TRBJ2-1, with TRBD2 matching over 9 bases. The germline CDR1 and CDR2 sequences are MGHRA and YSYEKL. The CDR3 spans 17 residues. V dropped 2 bases and J dropped 8; count of bases not matched to a gene: 13. The CDR3 DNA reads TGCGCCAGCAGCCAACCGAAGGTTGGCGGGAGGGCCGATGAGCAGTTCTTC. Its translation is CASSQPKVGGRADEQFF.

This chain uses TRBV5-1 with TRBJ2-5, with D possibly TRBD2 on 7 matching bases. V gave up 7 bases and J gave up 5 bases, with 21 bases separating them. The CDR3 sequence is 15 residues long. The germline V gene has CDR1 SGHRS and CDR2 YFSETQ. CDR3 region: CASLRGGGAGETQYF. CDR3 DNA: TGCGCCAGCCTCCGAGGTGGGGGGGCTGGGGAGACCCAGTACTTC. Drawing the rest from reference TRBV5-1 and TRBJ2-5, the complete variable domain is KAGVTQTPRYLIKTRGQQVTLSCSPISGHRSVSWYQQTPGQGLQFLFEYFSETQRNKGNFPGRFSGRQFSNSRSEMNVSTLELGDSALYLCASLRGGGAGETQYFGPGTRLLVL.

The chain joins TRBV7-3 to TRBJ2-1; TRBD1 is a possible D gene (6 bases). This CDR3 contains 12 residues. With 5 bases removed from V and 9 bases from J, the gap between germline ends came to 11 bases. Germline loops: CDR1 SGHTA, CDR2 FQGTGA. The CDR3 DNA is TGTGCCAGCAGCCGGATAGGGGGTGAGCAGTTCTTC. This codes for CASSRIGGEQFF.

The genes are TRBV9 and TRBJ2-3; 9 bases align to TRBD2. Trimming at V came to 4 bases and at J to 4 bases, leaving 13 bases not matched to a gene. The CDR3 is made up of 17 amino acids. Germline V lookup: CDR1 SGDLS, CDR2 YYNGEE. CDR3 loop: CASSSTGASGVADTQYF. CDR3 in DNA: TGTGCCAGCAGCTCCACGGGGGCTAGCGGGGTCGCAGATACGCAGTATTTT.

The chain combines TRBV11-2 with TRBJ2-5; 7 positions agree with TRBD2. The V gene end was trimmed by 4 bases and the J gene end by 2 bases; junction bases not matched to a gene: 13. Germline V gives CDR1 SGHAT, CDR2 FQNNGV. The CDR3 is made up of 17 amino acids. DNA for the CDR3: TGTGCCAGCAGCTCCCGCCCAGCGGGACTTCAACAAGAGACCCAGTACTTC. It is translated as CASSSRPAGLQQETQYF.

The V and J genes are TRBV15 and TRBJ2-2, with 7 bases that match TRBD1. The germline gives CDR1 LNHNV, CDR2 YYDKDF (reference sequence). V was clipped by 1 base and J by 4 bases; unmatched bases: 3. The CDR3 has 15 residues. CDR3: CATSRGGGGTGELFF. The CDR3 nucleotides are TGTGCCACCAGCAGAGGAGGGGGCGGCACCGGGGAGCTGTTTTTT.

V is TRBV7-9 and J is TRBJ2-7; no clear D gene. V lost 0 bases and J 3 bases, leaving 6 bases between the germline ends. The CDR3 spans 13 residues. CDR1 and CDR2 from the germline V gene are SEHNR and FQNEAQ (reference sequence). The CDR3 nucleotides read TGTGCCAGCAGCTTAGCAGCTGACTACGAGCAGTACTTC. This sequence encodes CASSLAADYEQYF.